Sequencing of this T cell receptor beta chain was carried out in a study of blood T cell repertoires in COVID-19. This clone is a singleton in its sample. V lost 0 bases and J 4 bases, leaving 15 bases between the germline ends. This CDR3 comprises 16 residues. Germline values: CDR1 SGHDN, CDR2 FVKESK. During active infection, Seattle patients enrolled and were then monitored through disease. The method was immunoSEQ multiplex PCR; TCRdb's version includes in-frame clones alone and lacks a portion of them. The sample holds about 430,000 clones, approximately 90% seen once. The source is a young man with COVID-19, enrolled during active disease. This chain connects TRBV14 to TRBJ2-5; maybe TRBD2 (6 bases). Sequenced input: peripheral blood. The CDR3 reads CASSQDRRGNPETQYF. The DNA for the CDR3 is TGTGCCAGCAGCCAAGATCGTCGGGGGAATCCAGAGACCCAGTACTTC.